This is a list of T cell receptor beta chains from one sample in a study of technical replicates of blood from a few donors. The method was immunoSEQ multiplex PCR; TCRdb's version includes in-frame clones alone and lacks a portion of them. The repertoire holds approximately 79,000 clones, with around 90% as singletons. Sequenced: T cells isolated from PBMCs. These receptors came from a human donor in good health. CDR3s include the opening cysteine and the closing phenylalanine or tryptophan. A D gene is named only where the DNA matches it firmly. The size entry is marked missing in some rows and otherwise reads once, few, many or a size class.

clone_size,d_call,v_call,j_call,cdr3_nt,cdr3_aa
-,TRBD2,TRBV7-2,TRBJ2-3,TGTGCCAGCAGCTTAGCAGGCGCGGGAGGCCGGTGGTTAGATACGCAGTATTTT,CASSLAGAGGRWLDTQYF
-,-,TRBV9,TRBJ1-1,TGTGCCAGCAGCCAAGGAGGGTACACTGAAGCTTTCTTT,CASSQGGYTEAFF
few,TRBD1,TRBV5-1,TRBJ1-1,TGCGCCAGCAGCCTAGGGACAGGGAAGACTGAAGCTTTCTTT,CASSLGTGKTEAFF
-,-,TRBV7-3,TRBJ2-2,TGTGCCAGCAGCTCCCTGAGGGGGTTCGCGAACACCGGGGAGCTGTTTTTT,CASSSLRGFANTGELFF
-,-,TRBV7-9,TRBJ1-5,TGTGCCAGCAGCAGGGGTACTAATCAGCCCCAGCATTTT,CASSRGTNQPQHF
-,-,TRBV5-4,TRBJ2-5,TGTGCCAGCAGCTTGGTAGCTAGCCAGGAGACCCAGTACTTC,CASSLVASQETQYF
-,-,TRBV10-3,TRBJ1-4,TGTGCCATCAGTGACGGCGGGGATGAAAAACTGTTTTTT,CAISDGGDEKLFF
-,TRBD1,TRBV7-6,TRBJ1-1,TGTGCCAGCAGCTGGGACAGCTCGAACACTGAAGCTTTCTTT,CASSWDSSNTEAFF
-,TRBD1,TRBV5-6,TRBJ2-3,TGTGCCAGCAGCCGAAGGGGGCCGTCAAGTTCAGATACGCAGTATTTT,CASSRRGPSSSDTQYF
-,-,TRBV6-6,TRBJ1-1,TGTGCCAGCAGTTACTCGAGGACAAAGAACACTGAAGCTTTCTTT,CASSYSRTKNTEAFF